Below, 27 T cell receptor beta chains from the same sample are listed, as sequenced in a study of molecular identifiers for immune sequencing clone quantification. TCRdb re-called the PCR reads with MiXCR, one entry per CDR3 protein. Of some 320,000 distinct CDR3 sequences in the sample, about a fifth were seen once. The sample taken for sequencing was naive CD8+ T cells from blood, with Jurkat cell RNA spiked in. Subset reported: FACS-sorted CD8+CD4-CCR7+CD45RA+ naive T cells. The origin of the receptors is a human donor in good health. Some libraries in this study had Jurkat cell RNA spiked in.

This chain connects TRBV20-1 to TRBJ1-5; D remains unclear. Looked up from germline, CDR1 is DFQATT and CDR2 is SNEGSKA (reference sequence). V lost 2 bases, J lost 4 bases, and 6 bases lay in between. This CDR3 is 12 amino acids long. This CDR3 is CSARTRNQPQHF. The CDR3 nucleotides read TGCAGTGCTAGAACGCGAAATCAGCCCCAGCATTTT.

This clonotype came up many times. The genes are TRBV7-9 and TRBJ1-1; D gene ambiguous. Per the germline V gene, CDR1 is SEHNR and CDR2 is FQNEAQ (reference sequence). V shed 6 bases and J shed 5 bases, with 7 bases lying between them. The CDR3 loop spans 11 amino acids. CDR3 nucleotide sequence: TGTGCCAGCAGACACCGGACTGAAGCTTTCTTT. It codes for CASRHRTEAFF. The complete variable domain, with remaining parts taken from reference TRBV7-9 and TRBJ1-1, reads DTGVSQNPRHKITKRGQNVTFRCDPISEHNRLYWYRQTLGQGPEFLTYFQNEAQLEKSRLLSDRFSAERPKGSFSTLEIQRTEQGDSAMYLCASRHRTEAFFGQGTRLTVV.

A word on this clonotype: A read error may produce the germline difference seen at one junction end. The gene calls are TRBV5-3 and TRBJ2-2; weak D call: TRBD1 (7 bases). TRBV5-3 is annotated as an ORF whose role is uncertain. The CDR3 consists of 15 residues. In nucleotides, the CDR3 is TGTGCCAGCAGCTTGGCACAGGGGAGGACCGGGGAGCTGTTTTTT. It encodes CASSLAQGRTGELFF.

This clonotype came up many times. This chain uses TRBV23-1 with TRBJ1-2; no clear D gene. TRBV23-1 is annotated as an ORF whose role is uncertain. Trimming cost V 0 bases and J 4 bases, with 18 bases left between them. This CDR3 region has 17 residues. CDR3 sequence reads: CASSQSSLNGPPYGYTF. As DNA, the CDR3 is TGCGCCAGCAGTCAATCGTCCCTAAATGGACCTCCCTATGGCTACACCTTC.

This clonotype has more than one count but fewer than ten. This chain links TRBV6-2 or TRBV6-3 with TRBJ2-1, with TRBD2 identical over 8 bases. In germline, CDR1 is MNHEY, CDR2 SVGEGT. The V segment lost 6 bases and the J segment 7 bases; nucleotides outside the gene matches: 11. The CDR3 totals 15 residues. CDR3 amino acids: CASSAGTRGSNEQFF. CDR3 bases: TGTGCCAGCAGCGCCGGGACTAGAGGGAGTAATGAGCAGTTCTTC.

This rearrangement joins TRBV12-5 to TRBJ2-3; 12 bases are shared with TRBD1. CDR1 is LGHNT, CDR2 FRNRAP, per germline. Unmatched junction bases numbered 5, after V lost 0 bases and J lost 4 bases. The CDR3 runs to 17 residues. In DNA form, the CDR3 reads TGTGCTAGTGGTTTGGTATGGGACAGGGGGCATTCAGATACGCAGTATTTT. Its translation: CASGLVWDRGHSDTQYF.

The CDR3 region is CASSPRGGSQDEQFF. CDR3 nucleotides: TGTGCCAGCAGCCCTAGAGGTGGTAGTCAGGATGAGCAGTTCTTC. This sequence joins TRBV7-9 and TRBJ2-1; D is uncertain. The germline V gene has CDR1 SEHNR and CDR2 FQNEAQ (reference sequence). The CDR3 sequence is 15 residues long. The V end was cut by 5 bases, the J end by 8 bases, with 19 bases between.

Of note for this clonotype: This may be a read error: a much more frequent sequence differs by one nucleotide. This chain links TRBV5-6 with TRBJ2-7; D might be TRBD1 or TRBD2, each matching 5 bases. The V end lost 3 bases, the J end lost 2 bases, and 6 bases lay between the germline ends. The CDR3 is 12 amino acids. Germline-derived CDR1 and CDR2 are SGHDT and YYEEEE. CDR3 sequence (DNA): TGTGCCAGCAGCTGGGGGACCTACGAGCAGTACTTC. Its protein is CASSWGTYEQYF.

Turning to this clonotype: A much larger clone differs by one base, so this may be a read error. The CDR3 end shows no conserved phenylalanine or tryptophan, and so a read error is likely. The CDR3, as DNA: TGTGCCTGGAGTAAACATATGGACACTGAAGCTTTCCTT. Translation gives CAWSKHMDTEAFL. The chain combines TRBV30 with TRBJ1-1; no clear D gene. The germline V and J ends were trimmed by 2 bases and 3 bases, with 10 bases remaining between them. This CDR3 spans 13 amino acids. In germline, CDR1 is GTSNPN, CDR2 SVGIG (reference sequence).

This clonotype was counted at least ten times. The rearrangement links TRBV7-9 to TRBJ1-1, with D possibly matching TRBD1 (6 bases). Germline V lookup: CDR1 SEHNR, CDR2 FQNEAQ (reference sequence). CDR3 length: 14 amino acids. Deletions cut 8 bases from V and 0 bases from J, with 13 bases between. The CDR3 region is CASLLDRMNTEAFF. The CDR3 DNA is TGTGCCAGCCTACTGGACAGAATGAACACTGAAGCTTTCTTT. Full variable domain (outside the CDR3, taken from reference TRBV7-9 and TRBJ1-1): DTGVSQNPRHKITKRGQNVTFRCDPISEHNRLYWYRQTLGQGPEFLTYFQNEAQLEKSRLLSDRFSAERPKGSFSTLEIQRTEQGDSAMYLCASLLDRMNTEAFFGQGTRLTVV.

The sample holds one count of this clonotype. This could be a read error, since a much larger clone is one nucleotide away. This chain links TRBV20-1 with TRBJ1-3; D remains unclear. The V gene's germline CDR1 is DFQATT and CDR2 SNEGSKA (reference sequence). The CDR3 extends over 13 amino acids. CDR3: CSAKGYAGNAIYF. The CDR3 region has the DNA TGCAGTGCTAAGGGATATGCTGGAAACGCCATATATTTT.

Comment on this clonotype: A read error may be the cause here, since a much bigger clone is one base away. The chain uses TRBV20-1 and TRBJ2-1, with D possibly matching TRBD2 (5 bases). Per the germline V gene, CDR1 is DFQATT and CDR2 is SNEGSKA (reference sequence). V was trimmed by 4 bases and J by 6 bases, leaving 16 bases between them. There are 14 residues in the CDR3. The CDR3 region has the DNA TGCAGTGCTATAGGCCTAGCCGAATCCAATGAGCAGTTCTTC. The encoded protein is CSAIGLAESNEQFF.

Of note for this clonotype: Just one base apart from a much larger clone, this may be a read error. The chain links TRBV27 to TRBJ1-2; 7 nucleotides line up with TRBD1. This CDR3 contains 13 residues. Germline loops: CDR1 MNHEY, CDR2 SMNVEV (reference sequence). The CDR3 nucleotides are TGTGCCAGCGGTTTACAGGGGTACTATGGCTACACCTTC. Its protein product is CASGLQGYYGYTF.

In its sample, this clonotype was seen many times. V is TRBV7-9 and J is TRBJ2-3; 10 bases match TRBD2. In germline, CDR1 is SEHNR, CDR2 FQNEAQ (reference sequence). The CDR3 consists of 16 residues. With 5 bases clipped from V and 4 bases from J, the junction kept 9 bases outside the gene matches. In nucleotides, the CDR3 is TGTGCCAGCAGCCGAATAGCGGGGGGCGGCCCAGATACGCAGTATTTT. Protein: CASSRIAGGGPDTQYF.

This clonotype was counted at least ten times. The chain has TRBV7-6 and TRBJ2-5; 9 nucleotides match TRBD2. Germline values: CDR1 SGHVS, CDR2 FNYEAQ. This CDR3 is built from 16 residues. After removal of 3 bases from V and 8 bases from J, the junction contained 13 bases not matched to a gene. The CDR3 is CASSLSSSGARYTQYF. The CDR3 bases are TGTGCCAGCAGCTTGTCCTCTAGCGGGGCCAGGTACACCCAGTACTTC.

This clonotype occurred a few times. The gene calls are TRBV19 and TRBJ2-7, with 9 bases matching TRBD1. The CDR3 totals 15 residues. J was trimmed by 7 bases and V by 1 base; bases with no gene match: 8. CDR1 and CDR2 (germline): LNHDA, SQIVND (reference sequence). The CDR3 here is CASSIGTGGLGEQYF. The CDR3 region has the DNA TGTGCCAGTAGTATAGGAACAGGGGGCCTCGGGGAGCAGTACTTC.

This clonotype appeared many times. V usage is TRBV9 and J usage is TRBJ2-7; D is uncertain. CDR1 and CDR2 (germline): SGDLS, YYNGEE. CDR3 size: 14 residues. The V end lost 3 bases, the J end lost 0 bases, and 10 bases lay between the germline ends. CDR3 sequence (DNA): TGTGCCAGCAGCGCCGGAAAGAGCTCCTACGAGCAGTACTTC. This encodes CASSAGKSSYEQYF.

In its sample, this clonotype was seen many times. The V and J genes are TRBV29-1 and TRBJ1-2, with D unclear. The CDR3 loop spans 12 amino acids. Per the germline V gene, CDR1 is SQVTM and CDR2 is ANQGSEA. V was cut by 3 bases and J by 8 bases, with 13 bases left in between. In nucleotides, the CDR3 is TGCAGCGTTGAGGACGGACTCTGGGGCTACACCTTC. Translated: CSVEDGLWGYTF. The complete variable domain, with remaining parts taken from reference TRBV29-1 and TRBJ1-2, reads SAVISQKPSRDICQRGTSLTIQCQVDSQVTMMFWYRQQPGQSLTLIATANQGSEATYESGFVIDKFPISRPNLTFSTLTVSNMSPEDSSIYLCSVEDGLWGYTFGSGTRLTVV.

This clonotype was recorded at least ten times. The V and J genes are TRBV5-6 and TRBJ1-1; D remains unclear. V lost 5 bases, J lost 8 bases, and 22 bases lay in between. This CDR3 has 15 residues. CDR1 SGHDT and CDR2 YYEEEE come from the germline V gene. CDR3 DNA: TGTGCCAGCAGTTTCTACACTCAGCGTAATGTAGAAGCTTTCTTT. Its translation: CASSFYTQRNVEAFF. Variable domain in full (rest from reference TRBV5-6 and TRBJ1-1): DAGVTQSPTHLIKTRGQQVTLRCSPKSGHDTVSWYQQALGQGPQFIFQYYEEEERQRGNFPDRFSGHQFPNYSSELNVNALLLGDSALYLCASSFYTQRNVEAFFGQGTRLTVV.

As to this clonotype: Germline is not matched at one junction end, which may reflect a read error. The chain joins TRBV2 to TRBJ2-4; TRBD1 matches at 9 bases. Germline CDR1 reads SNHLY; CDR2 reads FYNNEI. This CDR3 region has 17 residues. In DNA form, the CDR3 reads TGTGCCAGCAGACCCCCCGGACAGGGGATTACCAAAAACATTCAGCACTTC. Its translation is CASRPPGQGITKNIQHF.

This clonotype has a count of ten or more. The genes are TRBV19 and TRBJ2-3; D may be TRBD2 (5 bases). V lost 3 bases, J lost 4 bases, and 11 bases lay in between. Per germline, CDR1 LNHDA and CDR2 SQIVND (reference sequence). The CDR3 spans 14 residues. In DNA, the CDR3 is TGTGCCAGTAGTATTCGGAGGCCCGCAGATACGCAGTATTTT. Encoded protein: CASSIRRPADTQYF.

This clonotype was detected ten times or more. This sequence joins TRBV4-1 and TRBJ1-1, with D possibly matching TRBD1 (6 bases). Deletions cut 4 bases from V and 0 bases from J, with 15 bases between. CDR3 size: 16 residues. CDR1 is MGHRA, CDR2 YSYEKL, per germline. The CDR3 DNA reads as TGCGCCAGCAGCCCACCTACGACAGGCTTGAACACTGAAGCTTTCTTT. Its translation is CASSPPTTGLNTEAFF.

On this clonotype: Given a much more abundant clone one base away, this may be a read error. The CDR3 loop is CASSNTGVRPQHF. CDR3 in DNA: TGTGCCAGTAGTAACACAGGGGTTCGGCCCCAGCATTTT. The chain combines TRBV19 with TRBJ1-5; TRBD1 agrees at 7 bases. CDR3 length: 13 amino acids. Germline V CDR1 and CDR2: LNHDA, SQIVND (reference sequence). V lost 4 bases, J lost 9 bases, and 6 bases stayed unmatched.

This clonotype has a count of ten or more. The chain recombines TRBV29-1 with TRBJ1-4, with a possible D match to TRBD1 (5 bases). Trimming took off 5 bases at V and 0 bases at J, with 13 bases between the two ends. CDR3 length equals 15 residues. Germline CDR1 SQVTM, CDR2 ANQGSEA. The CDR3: CSVSDRFATNEKLFF. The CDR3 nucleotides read TGCAGCGTTAGCGACAGATTCGCAACTAATGAAAAACTGTTTTTT.

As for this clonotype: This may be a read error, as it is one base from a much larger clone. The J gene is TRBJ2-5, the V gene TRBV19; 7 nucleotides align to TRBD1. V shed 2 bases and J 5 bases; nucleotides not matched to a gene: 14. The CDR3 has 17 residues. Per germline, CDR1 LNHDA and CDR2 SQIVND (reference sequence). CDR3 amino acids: CASSIHGTVVERETQYF. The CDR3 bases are TGTGCCAGTAGTATACACGGGACAGTCGTCGAGAGGGAGACCCAGTACTTC.

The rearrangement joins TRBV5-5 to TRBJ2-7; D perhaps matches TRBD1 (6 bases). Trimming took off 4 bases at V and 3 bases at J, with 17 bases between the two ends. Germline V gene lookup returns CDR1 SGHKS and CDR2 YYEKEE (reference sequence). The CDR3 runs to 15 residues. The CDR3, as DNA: TGTGCCAGCAGCCTAGAGGAGGACAGAAACTACGAGCAGTACTTC. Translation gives CASSLEEDRNYEQYF.

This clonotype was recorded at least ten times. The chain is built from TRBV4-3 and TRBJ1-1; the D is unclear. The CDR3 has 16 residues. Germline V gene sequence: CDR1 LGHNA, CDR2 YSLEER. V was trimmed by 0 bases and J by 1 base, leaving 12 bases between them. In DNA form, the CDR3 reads TGCGCCAGCAGCCAAGATAGGTCGCAGACGAACACTGAAGCTTTCTTT. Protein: CASSQDRSQTNTEAFF.